This T cell receptor (beta chain) appears in the sequencing data of a study of T-cell memory formation after mild COVID-19. V was pared by 5 bases and J by 2 bases, with 7 bases between. The CDR3 is 12 residues long. CDR1 and CDR2 (germline): MNHEY, SVGAGI. TCRdb called the 5' RACE reads again in MiXCR, with one record for every CDR3 protein. This table has 300,000 to 350,000 distinct CDR3 sequences, roughly 19% appearing once. This clonotype was sampled from a man aged 18 to 29 who had mild COVID-19 (a few samples of this study predate the infection). Cell type and time point are not known. The chain has TRBV6-5 and TRBJ2-7; D uncertain. Sequences were obtained from PBMCs or a T cell subset sorted from them (not recorded which). The DNA of the CDR3 is TGTGCCAGCAGTAAGGGTACCTACGAGCAGTACTTC. Amino acids: CASSKGTYEQYF.